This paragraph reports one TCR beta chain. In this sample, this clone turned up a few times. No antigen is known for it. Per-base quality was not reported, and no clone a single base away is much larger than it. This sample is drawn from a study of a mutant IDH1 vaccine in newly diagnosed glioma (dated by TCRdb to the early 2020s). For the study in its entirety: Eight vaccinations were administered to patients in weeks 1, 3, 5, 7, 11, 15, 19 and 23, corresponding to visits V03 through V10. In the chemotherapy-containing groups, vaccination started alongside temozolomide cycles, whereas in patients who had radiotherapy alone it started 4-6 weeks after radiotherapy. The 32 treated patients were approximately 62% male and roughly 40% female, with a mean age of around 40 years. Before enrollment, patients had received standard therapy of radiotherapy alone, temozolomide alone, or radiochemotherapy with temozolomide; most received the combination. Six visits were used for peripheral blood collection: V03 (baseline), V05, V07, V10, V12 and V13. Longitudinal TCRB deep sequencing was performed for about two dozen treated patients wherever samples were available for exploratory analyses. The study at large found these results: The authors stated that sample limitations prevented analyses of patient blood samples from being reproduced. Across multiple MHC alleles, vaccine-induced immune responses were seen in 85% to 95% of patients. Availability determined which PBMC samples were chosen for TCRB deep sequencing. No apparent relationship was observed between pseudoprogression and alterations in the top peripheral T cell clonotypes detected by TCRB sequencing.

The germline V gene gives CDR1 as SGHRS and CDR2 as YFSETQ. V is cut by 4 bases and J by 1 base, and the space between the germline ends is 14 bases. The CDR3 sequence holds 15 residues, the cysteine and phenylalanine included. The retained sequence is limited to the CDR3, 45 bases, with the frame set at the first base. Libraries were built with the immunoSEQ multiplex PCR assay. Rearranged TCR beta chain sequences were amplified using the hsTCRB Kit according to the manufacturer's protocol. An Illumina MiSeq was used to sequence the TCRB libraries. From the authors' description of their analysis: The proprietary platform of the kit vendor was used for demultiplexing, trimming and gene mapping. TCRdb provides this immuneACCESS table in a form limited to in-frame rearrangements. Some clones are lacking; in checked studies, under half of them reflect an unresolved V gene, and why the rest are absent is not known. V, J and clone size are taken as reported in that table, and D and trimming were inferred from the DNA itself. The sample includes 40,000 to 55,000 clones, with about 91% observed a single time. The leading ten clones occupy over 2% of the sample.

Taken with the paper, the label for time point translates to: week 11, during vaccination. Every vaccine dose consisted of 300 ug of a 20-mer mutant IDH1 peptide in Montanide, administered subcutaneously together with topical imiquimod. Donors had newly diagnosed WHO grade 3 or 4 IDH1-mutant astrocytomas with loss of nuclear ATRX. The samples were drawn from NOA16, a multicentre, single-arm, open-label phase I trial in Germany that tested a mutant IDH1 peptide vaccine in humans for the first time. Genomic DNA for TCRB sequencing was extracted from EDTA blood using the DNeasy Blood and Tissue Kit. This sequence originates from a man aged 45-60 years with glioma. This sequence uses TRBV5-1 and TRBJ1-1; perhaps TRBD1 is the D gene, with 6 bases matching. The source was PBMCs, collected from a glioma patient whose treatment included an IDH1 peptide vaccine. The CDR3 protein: CASSGLDSTNTEAFF. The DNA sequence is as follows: TGCGCCAGCAGCGGGTTGGACAGCACGAACACTGAAGCTTTCTTT.